These 27 T cell receptor beta chains originate from one sample sequenced in a study of T cells after yellow fever vaccination. TCRdb reprocessed the 5' RACE reads with MiXCR, giving one entry per CDR3 protein. Of 120,000 to 150,000 distinct CDR3 sequences detected, 7.7% appear once; the ten largest clones hold about 0.73%. The material was CD4+ T cells sorted from PBMCs, obtained 5 days after the yellow fever booster vaccination. These receptors all stem from a man aged 25-40 years who received the YFV17D yellow fever vaccine.

This clonotype was observed many times. The chain links TRBV10-3 to TRBJ1-2, with D uncertain. The CDR3 length is 12 residues. V gave up 5 bases and J gave up 2 bases, with 6 bases separating them. Germline V CDR1 and CDR2: ENHRY, SYGVKD. The CDR3 nucleotides are TGTGCCATCAGTCGGGAGAACTATGGCTACACCTTC. Protein sequence: CAISRENYGYTF.

This clonotype was seen repeatedly, ten times or more. The chain has TRBV7-3 and TRBJ2-2, with D maybe TRBD2 (6 bases). Trimming left V 10 bases short and J 0 bases short, with 12 bases between. The germline CDR1 and CDR2 sequences are SGHTA and FQGTGA. The CDR3 is 14 amino acids. CDR3 bases: TGTGCCACGGGAGAGCGGGCGAACACCGGGGAGCTGTTTTTT. Its protein product is CATGERANTGELFF.

This clonotype was seen ten or more times. The V and J genes are TRBV10-2 and TRBJ1-6; 8 bases match TRBD1. After removal of 6 bases from V and 8 bases from J, the junction contained 9 bases not matched to a gene. Germline CDR1 and CDR2: WSHSY and SAAADI. The length of the CDR3 is 15 residues. The CDR3 loop is CASSPRTGLDSPLHF. For the CDR3, the DNA is TGCGCCAGCAGCCCGAGGACAGGGCTGGATTCACCCCTCCACTTT.

This chain joins TRBV4-2 and TRBJ2-1; D is unclear. The V gene's germline CDR1 is LGHNA and CDR2 YNFKEQ. The CDR3 consists of 13 residues. CDR3 sequence reads: CVCWRHMRNEQFF. The CDR3 nucleotides are TGTGTCTGCTGGCGGCACATGCGAAATGAGCAGTTCTTC.

This clonotype was seen repeatedly, ten times or more. The genes are TRBV14 and TRBJ2-2; a possible D gene is TRBD1 (6 bases). The CDR3 is 14 amino acids. The V end was cut by 4 bases, the J end by 9 bases, with 15 bases between. Germline assignment: CDR1 SGHDN and CDR2 FVKESK. CDR3 residues: CASSPNRRGRELFF. The CDR3 nucleotides read TGTGCCAGCAGCCCCAACAGAAGGGGGAGGGAGCTGTTTTTT.

A note on this clonotype: This could be a read error, since a much larger clone is one nucleotide away. The chain recombines TRBV6-2 or TRBV6-3 with TRBJ2-1; 9 bases are a match to TRBD2. From germline, CDR1 is MNHEY and CDR2 SVGEGT. Losses at the gene ends were 6 bases for V and 8 bases for J; bases not matched to a gene: 11. This CDR3 comprises 15 residues. CDR3 amino acids: CASRLSSGKNYEQFF. In nucleotides, the CDR3 is TGTGCCAGCAGACTTTCTAGCGGGAAAAACTATGAGCAGTTCTTC.

This clonotype has ten or more counts. The rearrangement uses TRBV20-1 and TRBJ1-2, with 8 bases identical to TRBD1. V lost 1 base to trimming and J lost 4 bases; unmatched junction nucleotides: 14. Germline CDR1 DFQATT, CDR2 SNEGSKA (reference sequence). The CDR3 runs to 17 residues. CDR3 coding DNA: TGCAGTGCTAGAGGACAAACTGGACAGGGACTCCCCTATGGCTACACCTTC. Protein sequence: CSARGQTGQGLPYGYTF.

This clonotype was counted at least ten times. The chain is built from TRBV20-1 and TRBJ1-5; D is perhaps TRBD1 (5 bases). The CDR3 spans 13 residues. The V end was cut by 6 bases, the J end by 1 base, with 10 bases between. Germline CDR1 reads DFQATT; CDR2 reads SNEGSKA (reference sequence). The CDR3 coding sequence is TGCAGTGCATCACAGGAGAGCAATCAGCCCCAGCATTTT. Amino acid sequence: CSASQESNQPQHF.

This clonotype was recorded at least ten times. The rearrangement joins TRBV11-3 to TRBJ2-1; the D gene is possibly TRBD1 (5 bases). V gave up 3 bases and J gave up 9 bases, with 12 bases separating them. The CDR3 consists of 13 residues. Per germline, CDR1 SGHNT and CDR2 YENEEA. The CDR3 reads CASSLGPLGEQFF. The DNA for the CDR3 is TGTGCCAGCAGCTTGGGGCCCTTGGGTGAGCAGTTCTTC.

This clonotype was detected ten times or more. The gene calls are TRBV7-2 and TRBJ2-5; D gene ambiguous. Trimming pared 5 bases from V and 5 bases from J, leaving 6 bases between. Looked up from germline, CDR1 is SGHTA and CDR2 is FQGNSA. This CDR3 contains 11 residues. DNA of the CDR3: TGTGCCAGCAGCCGTATGGAGACCCAGTACTTC. Translating gives CASSRMETQYF.

This clonotype was counted many times. The chain employs TRBV5-1 and TRBJ2-2; D uncertain. The CDR3 runs 12 residues. V dropped 7 bases and J dropped 1 base, with 5 bases sitting between them. In germline, CDR1 is SGHRS, CDR2 YFSETQ. The CDR3 sequence: CASGRNTGELFF. The CDR3 coding sequence is TGCGCCAGCGGGCGGAACACCGGGGAGCTGTTTTTT. The full variable domain, rest sourced from reference TRBV5-1 and TRBJ2-2, is KAGVTQTPRYLIKTRGQQVTLSCSPISGHRSVSWYQQTPGQGLQFLFEYFSETQRNKGNFPGRFSGRQFSNSRSEMNVSTLELGDSALYLCASGRNTGELFFGEGSRLTVL.

This clonotype showed up many times. CDR3 in amino acids: CASSLPRTGTTYGYTF. The CDR3 coding sequence is TGTGCCAGCAGCTTACCCCGCACCGGGACAACCTATGGCTACACCTTC. The chain links TRBV7-9 to TRBJ1-2; D is perhaps TRBD1 (6 bases). Trimming shortened V by 2 bases and J by 4 bases, and 17 bases separated the two germline ends. This CDR3 is 16 amino acids long. Germline V CDR1 and CDR2: SEHNR, FQNEAQ (reference sequence). Complete variable domain (other parts from reference TRBV7-9 and TRBJ1-2): DTGVSQNPRHKITKRGQNVTFRCDPISEHNRLYWYRQTLGQGPEFLTYFQNEAQLEKSRLLSDRFSAERPKGSFSTLEIQRTEQGDSAMYLCASSLPRTGTTYGYTFGSGTRLTVV.

In its sample, this clonotype was seen many times. The genes are TRBV20-1 and TRBJ2-7; D gene ambiguous. Deletions cut 0 bases from V and 4 bases from J, with 7 bases between. CDR3 length: 12 residues. Germline lookup yields CDR1 DFQATT and CDR2 SNEGSKA (reference sequence). The CDR3 DNA sequence: TGCAGTGCTAGAGAACAGATTTACGAGCAGTACTTC. Translation: CSAREQIYEQYF.

This clonotype came up many times. The rearrangement uses TRBV15 and TRBJ2-1, with TRBD2 matching over 8 bases. The CDR3 consists of 15 residues. The ends lost 0 bases at V and 4 bases at J; junction bases unmatched: 2. Germline lookup yields CDR1 LNHNV and CDR2 YYDKDF (reference sequence). CDR3 sequence (DNA): TGTGCCACCAGCAGAGATAGCGGGACGTACAATGAGCAGTTCTTC. Its translation: CATSRDSGTYNEQFF.

This clonotype was seen many times. DNA for the CDR3: TGTGCCAGCAGCTTAGTGAGCGGGAGTGGAGGTGAGCAGTTCTTC. Its protein is CASSLVSGSGGEQFF. V gene TRBV7-2 combines with J gene TRBJ2-1; 8 bases line up with TRBD2. This CDR3 is built from 15 residues. After removal of 1 base from V and 9 bases from J, the junction contained 8 bases not matched to a gene. Germline CDR1 SGHTA, CDR2 FQGNSA.

The table lists this clonotype with many counts. This chain uses TRBV6-5 with TRBJ2-1, with D maybe TRBD2 (6 bases). In germline, CDR1 is MNHEY, CDR2 SVGAGI. The CDR3 has 16 residues. The V end lost 1 base, the J end lost 2 bases, and 12 bases lay between the germline ends. The CDR3 region is CASSYLGGATYNEQFF. The DNA for the CDR3 is TGTGCCAGCAGTTACTTAGGCGGGGCCACCTACAATGAGCAGTTCTTC.

This clonotype was counted at least ten times. The chain is built from TRBV7-2 and TRBJ2-5; 7 bases align to TRBD1. V was pared by 1 base and J by 1 base, with 6 bases of the junction left unmatched. This CDR3 has 16 residues. Germline CDR1 SGHTA, CDR2 FQGNSA. The chain's CDR3 is CASSLGPQGSQETQYF. As DNA, the CDR3 is TGTGCCAGCAGCTTAGGACCACAGGGGAGCCAAGAGACCCAGTACTTC.

On this clonotype: A much larger clone is a single base away; this may be a read error. The chain links TRBV4-3 to TRBJ2-5, with 10 positions matching TRBD1. CDR3 length: 15 residues. Germline V gene sequence: CDR1 LGHNA, CDR2 YSLEER. The CDR3 here is CTSSQETGGKETQYF. The DNA for the CDR3 is TGCACCAGCAGCCAAGAGACAGGGGGCAAAGAGACCCAGTACTTC.

This clonotype was counted many times. The chain links TRBV29-1 to TRBJ2-1, with D possibly TRBD2 on 5 matching bases. CDR1 and CDR2 (germline): SQVTM, ANQGSEA. V was shortened by 7 bases and J by 1 base, with 8 bases between the two germline ends. The CDR3 spans 12 residues. CDR3 coding DNA: TGCAGCGGCAGAGGGTCCTACAATGAGCAGTTCTTC. Translating gives CSGRGSYNEQFF.

This clonotype was picked up many times. The chain links TRBV14 to TRBJ2-1; D is unclear. The germline gives CDR1 SGHDN, CDR2 FVKESK. The CDR3 runs 15 residues. V dropped 5 bases and J dropped 0 bases, with 11 bases sitting between them. The DNA for the CDR3 is TGTGCCAGCAGCGTCCGACTCCGCTCCTACAATGAGCAGTTCTTC. Its translation is CASSVRLRSYNEQFF.

In this sample, this clonotype turned up many times. The V and J genes are TRBV11-2 and TRBJ2-4, with a tentative D call TRBD1 (6 bases). There are 15 residues in the CDR3. The ends were cut back, 0 bases at V and 11 bases at J, with 17 bases in the middle. Germline V gene sequence: CDR1 SGHAT, CDR2 FQNNGV. The CDR3: CASSLEGAGKGVQYF. CDR3 in DNA: TGTGCCAGCAGCTTAGAGGGGGCAGGTAAAGGGGTTCAGTACTTC.

This clonotype was observed at least ten times. The rearrangement links TRBV20-1 to TRBJ2-2, with D unresolved. The CDR3 loop spans 12 amino acids. V shed 6 bases and J shed 1 base, with 6 bases lying between them. Germline assignment: CDR1 DFQATT and CDR2 SNEGSKA (reference sequence). CDR3 coding DNA: TGCAGTGCATCGGGGAACACCGGGGAGCTGTTTTTT. As protein: CSASGNTGELFF.

The sample holds many counts of this clonotype. The chain links TRBV7-2 to TRBJ2-2; 8 bases align to TRBD1. Germline CDR1 SGHTA, CDR2 FQGNSA. J lost 5 bases, V lost 5 bases, and 4 bases had no gene match. CDR3 size: 14 residues. In DNA, the CDR3 is TGTGCCAGCAGCGGACAGGGTGGGACCGGGGAGCTGTTTTTT. It encodes CASSGQGGTGELFF.

This clonotype was detected many times. V gene TRBV14 combines with J gene TRBJ2-1; D uncertain. From germline, CDR1 is SGHDN and CDR2 FVKESK. The CDR3 consists of 16 residues. V was cut by 1 base and J by 0 bases, with 10 bases left in between. The CDR3 here is CASSQARLSSYNEQFF. CDR3 DNA: TGTGCCAGCAGCCAAGCACGGCTGAGCTCCTACAATGAGCAGTTCTTC.

The chain links TRBV30 to TRBJ2-1; D unclear. The CDR3 sequence is 14 residues long. Trimming took off 4 bases at V and 5 bases at J, with 15 bases between the two ends. Germline lookup yields CDR1 GTSNPN and CDR2 SVGIG (reference sequence). The CDR3 DNA follows: TGTGCCTGGAACTGGCCCACGCTGCACAATGAGCAGTTCTTC. It is translated as CAWNWPTLHNEQFF. Full variable domain (rest looked up from reference TRBV30 and TRBJ2-1): SQTIHQWPATLVQPVGSPLSLECTVEGTSNPNLYWYRQAAGRGLQLLFYSVGIGQISSEVPQNLSASRPQDRQFILSSKKLLLSDSGFYLCAWNWPTLHNEQFFGPGTRLTVL.

This clonotype was detected ten times or more. The J gene is TRBJ2-3, the V gene TRBV7-2; D not certain. V was pared by 6 bases and J by 5 bases, with 12 bases between. CDR1 is SGHTA and CDR2 is FQGNSA in the germline V gene. The CDR3 sequence is 13 residues long. CDR3 in DNA: TGTGCCAGCAGTCCCTTAGATGAAGATACGCAGTATTTT. This translates into CASSPLDEDTQYF.

This clonotype was seen many times. CDR3 sequence: CASSLDPLYEQYF. DNA of the CDR3: TGTGCCAGCAGTTTAGATCCCCTCTACGAGCAGTACTTC. The rearrangement joins TRBV12-3 or TRBV12-4 to TRBJ2-7; D is undetermined. The CDR3 contains 13 residues. The germline V and J ends were trimmed by 1 base and 3 bases, with 7 bases remaining between them.